These 31 T cell receptor beta chains were sequenced from one sample in a study of T cell responses to AZD1222 COVID-19 vaccine. TCRdb's table, derived via immunoSEQ multiplex PCR, lists solely in-frame clones and lacks some. The sample shows tens of thousands of clones, around four fifths of them seen only once. Sequences were derived from peripheral blood, sampled on day 0 of AZD1222 vaccination. The source is an adult in good health.

The J gene is TRBJ1-2, the V gene TRBV29-1; 10 bases match TRBD1. The CDR3 has 12 amino acids. The J segment lost 7 bases and the V segment lost 7 bases, leaving 6 bases of the junction unmatched. Germline V gene lookup returns CDR1 SQVTM and CDR2 ANQGSEA. In nucleotides, the CDR3 is TGCAGCGCGGGACAGGGGATAGGTGGCTACACCTTC. Amino acids: CSAGQGIGGYTF. Together with reference TRBV29-1 and TRBJ1-2, the CDR3 gives the full variable domain: SAVISQKPSRDICQRGTSLTIQCQVDSQVTMMFWYRQQPGQSLTLIATANQGSEATYESGFVIDKFPISRPNLTFSTLTVSNMSPEDSSIYLCSAGQGIGGYTFGSGTRLTVV.

The chain combines TRBV29-1 with TRBJ2-3, with D hard to call. The CDR3 sequence is 11 residues long. With 5 bases removed from V and 8 bases from J, the gap between germline ends came to 11 bases. From germline, CDR1 is SQVTM and CDR2 ANQGSEA. DNA of the CDR3: TGCAGCGTTTTTCTTTCGGTTACGCAGTATTTT. Its protein product is CSVFLSVTQYF.

V gene TRBV30 combines with J gene TRBJ1-1; D unresolved. This CDR3 is built from 11 residues. Trimming stripped 0 bases from V and 10 bases from J, with 9 bases between. CDR1 is GTSNPN and CDR2 is SVGIG in the germline V gene (reference sequence). CDR3: CAWSVLGVAFF. The CDR3 DNA sequence: TGTGCCTGGAGTGTACTAGGTGTAGCTTTCTTT. The whole variable domain, filled in from reference TRBV30 and TRBJ1-1, reads SQTIHQWPATLVQPVGSPLSLECTVEGTSNPNLYWYRQAAGRGLQLLFYSVGIGQISSEVPQNLSASRPQDRQFILSSKKLLLSDSGFYLCAWSVLGVAFFGQGTRLTVV.

The chain is built from TRBV6-5 and TRBJ2-1; no reliable D call. Germline CDR1 reads MNHEY; CDR2 reads SVGAGI. The CDR3 has 14 residues. Trimming took off 0 bases at V and 16 bases at J, with 19 bases between the two ends. CDR3 amino acids: CASSYSSNRGGHFF. The CDR3 region has the DNA TGTGCCAGCAGTTACTCGAGTAATAGAGGTGGCCATTTCTTC.

This clone was found a few times. This sequence joins TRBV5-4 and TRBJ2-7; possible D gene TRBD1, 6 bases. Per germline, CDR1 SGHNT and CDR2 YYREEE (reference sequence). The V end lost 0 bases, the J end lost 5 bases, and 12 bases lay between the germline ends. The CDR3 extends over 14 amino acids. CDR3 loop: CASSLGQGLNEQYF. In DNA form, the CDR3 reads TGTGCCAGCAGCTTGGGCCAGGGGCTCAACGAGCAGTACTTC.

The V gene is TRBV7-7, the J gene TRBJ2-1, with TRBD2 matching over 7 bases. V shed 1 base and J 5 bases; nucleotides not matched to a gene: 5. The CDR3 extends over 15 amino acids. Germline V gives CDR1 SSHAT, CDR2 FNYEAQ (reference sequence). CDR3 DNA sequence: TGTGCCAGCAGCTTAGGGGGGGGGACGGACAATGAGCAGTTCTTC. It translates to CASSLGGGTDNEQFF. The variable domain in full, completed from reference TRBV7-7 and TRBJ2-1, reads GAGVSQSPRYKVTKRGQDVTLRCDPISSHATLYWYQQALGQGPEFLTYFNYEAQPDKSGLPSDRFSAERPEGSISTLTIQRTEQRDSAMYRCASSLGGGTDNEQFFGPGTRLTVL.

The sample holds a few counts of this clone. The V and J genes are TRBV4-3 and TRBJ2-7; 10 positions match TRBD1. V lost 1 base and J lost 6; bases outside the gene matches: 3. The CDR3 contains 14 residues. CDR1 and CDR2 (germline): LGHNA, YSLEER. In DNA form, the CDR3 reads TGCGCCAGCAGCCAAGGGACAGGGGGTGTCGAGCAGTACTTC. The encoded protein is CASSQGTGGVEQYF.

This chain uses TRBV4-1 with TRBJ2-3; 12 positions match TRBD2. The junction had 5 bases not matched to a gene; V was cut back by 1 base and J by 6 bases. CDR3 length: 16 amino acids. The germline V gene encodes CDR1 MGHRA and CDR2 YSYEKL. CDR3 sequence reads: CASSQVRLAGGDTQYF. CDR3 nucleotides: TGCGCCAGCAGCCAAGTTCGCCTAGCGGGGGGGGATACGCAGTATTTT.

The chain uses TRBV29-1 and TRBJ2-3, with D maybe TRBD1 (6 bases). In germline, CDR1 is SQVTM, CDR2 ANQGSEA. Trimming took off 7 bases at V and 2 bases at J, with 10 bases between the two ends. This CDR3 region has 12 residues. DNA of the CDR3: TGCAGCGCGACAGGCTCCACAGATACGCAGTATTTT. Its translation: CSATGSTDTQYF.

The chain recombines TRBV10-1 with TRBJ1-1; D might be TRBD1 (6 bases). The CDR3 has 15 amino acids. Germline CDR1 reads WNHNN; CDR2 reads SYGVQD (reference sequence). V was pared by 6 bases and J by 2 bases, with 16 bases between. The chain's CDR3 is CASSDLQGSNTEAFF. The CDR3 region has the DNA TGCGCCAGCAGCGACCTACAGGGATCAAACACTGAAGCTTTCTTT.

V gene TRBV10-2 combines with J gene TRBJ2-2; D unclear. V gave up 7 bases and J gave up 4 bases, with 13 bases separating them. Germline-derived CDR1 and CDR2 are WSHSY and SAAADI. CDR3 length: 14 residues. CDR3 residues: CASIPATFTGELFF. CDR3 DNA: TGCGCCAGCATACCAGCCACCTTCACCGGGGAGCTGTTTTTT.

The V and J genes are TRBV6-1 and TRBJ1-3; the match to TRBD1 covers 9 bases. CDR1 is MNHNS and CDR2 is SASEGT in the germline V gene. CDR3 length equals 14 residues. V trimming: 5 bases; J trimming: 6 bases; junction bases outside the gene matches: 5. DNA for the CDR3: TGTGCCAGCAGTTCCCGGACAGGGGAAAACACCATATATTTT. Its protein product is CASSSRTGENTIYF.

The chain combines TRBV5-8 with TRBJ2-7; D is undetermined. The CDR3 has 15 residues. The germline V and J ends were trimmed by 4 bases and 0 bases, with 14 bases remaining between them. The germline V gene encodes CDR1 SGHTS and CDR2 YDEGEE. The DNA of the CDR3 is TGTGCCAGCAGCCATCCAGGTCGAAGCTCCTACGAGCAGTACTTC. Residues: CASSHPGRSSYEQYF.

This chain connects TRBV11-2 to TRBJ2-7; D is undetermined. The germline gives CDR1 SGHAT, CDR2 FQNNGV. The CDR3 covers 14 residues. V lost 2 bases and J 0 bases, leaving 8 bases between the germline ends. This CDR3 is CASSLQGYSYEQYF. The CDR3 bases are TGTGCCAGCAGCTTACAAGGTTACTCCTACGAGCAGTACTTC.

This clone was observed a few times. The chain couples TRBV5-6 to TRBJ2-7; D is ambiguous. In germline, CDR1 is SGHDT, CDR2 YYEEEE. The germline V and J ends were trimmed by 2 bases and 0 bases, with 6 bases remaining between them. The CDR3 sequence is 13 residues long. CDR3 nucleotide sequence: TGTGCCAGCAGCTTTGGGGTCTCCTACGAGCAGTACTTC. Residues: CASSFGVSYEQYF.

In its sample, this clone was seen a few times. The chain is built from TRBV15 and TRBJ1-5; no firm D call. The V end was cut by 0 bases, the J end by 4 bases, with 10 bases between. This CDR3 has 15 amino acids. Looked up from germline, CDR1 is LNHNV and CDR2 is YYDKDF (reference sequence). This CDR3 is CATSRDGRYNQPQHF. The CDR3 DNA sequence: TGTGCCACCAGCAGAGATGGCAGGTATAATCAGCCCCAGCATTTT.

V is TRBV6-1 and J is TRBJ1-3; TRBD1 matches at 8 bases. V gave up 3 bases and J gave up 2 bases; unmatched junction bases: 15. Germline V gives CDR1 MNHNS, CDR2 SASEGT. The CDR3 consists of 19 residues. This chain's CDR3 is CASSDRPLTGEGAGNTIYF. CDR3 in DNA: TGTGCCAGCAGTGATCGTCCCCTGACAGGGGAGGGGGCTGGAAACACCATATATTTT.

This chain connects TRBV3-1 (or the pseudogene TRBV3-2) to TRBJ2-7, with D possibly TRBD2 on 5 matching bases. Trimming stripped 3 bases from V and 2 bases from J, with 11 bases between. CDR3 length: 14 amino acids. CDR1 is LGHDT and CDR2 is YNNKEL in the germline V gene (reference sequence). The CDR3: CASSHEGRAYEQYF. The DNA of the CDR3 is TGTGCCAGCAGCCATGAGGGCAGAGCCTACGAGCAGTACTTC.

The V and J genes are TRBV2 and TRBJ2-1, with TRBD2 identical over 8 bases. This CDR3 is built from 16 residues. Germline-derived CDR1 and CDR2 are SNHLY and FYNNEI. V shed 4 bases and J 7 bases; nucleotides not matched to a gene: 12. CDR3 region: CASSVERENTRNEQFF. Written as DNA, the CDR3 is TGTGCCAGCAGTGTAGAGCGGGAGAACACTAGGAATGAGCAGTTCTTC.

The chain combines TRBV9 with TRBJ1-2; weak D call: TRBD1 (5 bases). The CDR3 sequence is 16 residues long. The V and J ends lost 0 bases and 2 bases respectively, with 14 bases between them. From germline, CDR1 is SGDLS and CDR2 YYNGEE. The CDR3 region is CASSVELGGSNYGYTF. The CDR3 region has the DNA TGTGCCAGCAGCGTAGAACTCGGGGGGAGCAACTATGGCTACACCTTC.

This sequence joins TRBV4-1 and TRBJ2-7, with TRBD1 matching over 8 bases. With 4 bases clipped from V and 4 bases from J, the junction kept 12 bases outside the gene matches. This CDR3 spans 16 amino acids. CDR1 and CDR2 (germline): MGHRA, YSYEKL. CDR3 protein: CASSPYSGTGRYEQYF. CDR3 sequence (DNA): TGCGCCAGCAGCCCATATTCCGGGACAGGCAGATACGAGCAGTACTTC.

The chain employs TRBV24-1 and TRBJ2-2, with 11 bases that match TRBD1. The CDR3 is 17 residues long. CDR1 and CDR2 (germline): KGHDR, SFDVKD. Losses at the gene ends were 4 bases for V and 6 bases for J; bases not matched to a gene: 9. The CDR3 loop is CATSDQPGQGVPGELFF. The DNA of the CDR3 is TGTGCCACCAGTGACCAGCCGGGACAGGGGGTGCCCGGGGAGCTGTTTTTT.

This clone was counted between two and nine times. The chain employs TRBV20-1 and TRBJ1-1; D is perhaps TRBD1 (5 bases). V lost 3 bases and J 2 bases, leaving 10 bases between the germline ends. Germline CDR1 reads DFQATT; CDR2 reads SNEGSKA (reference sequence). The CDR3 runs 13 residues. CDR3 nucleotides: TGCAGTGCTAGTAAGCAGGGTAACACTGAAGCTTTCTTT. Amino acid sequence: CSASKQGNTEAFF.

The chain joins TRBV2 to TRBJ1-5, with 9 bases identical to TRBD1. CDR1 and CDR2 (germline): SNHLY, FYNNEI. The CDR3 length is 17 residues. V gave up 5 bases and J gave up 7 bases; unmatched junction bases: 15. For the CDR3, the DNA is TGTGCCAGCAGTACCAGTCGGGGACAGGGAGGGCAGCAGCCCCAGCATTTT. Encoded protein: CASSTSRGQGGQQPQHF.

This clone was counted a few times. The V gene is TRBV3-1 (or the pseudogene TRBV3-2), the J gene TRBJ1-6, with 10 bases identical to TRBD1. Germline lookup yields CDR1 LGHDT and CDR2 YNNKEL (reference sequence). The CDR3 is 16 residues long. V shed 8 bases and J 3 bases; nucleotides not matched to a gene: 7. The CDR3 DNA reads TGTGCCAGCGATATGGACAGGGGGATCTATAATTCACCCCTCCACTTT. Encoded protein: CASDMDRGIYNSPLHF.

This chain connects TRBV27 to TRBJ1-1, with 9 bases fitting TRBD1. CDR1 is MNHEY, CDR2 SMNVEV, per germline (reference sequence). V lost 5 bases, J lost 6 bases, and 10 bases stayed unmatched. CDR3 length: 15 residues. The DNA for the CDR3 is TGTGCCAGCAGTCCCCGGACAGGGGCCTCGGCTGAAGCTTTCTTT. It yields the protein CASSPRTGASAEAFF.

This rearrangement joins TRBV5-8 to TRBJ1-5, with 7 bases matching TRBD1. The germline V gene encodes CDR1 SGHTS and CDR2 YDEGEE. The CDR3 covers 15 residues. V gave up 0 bases and J gave up 7 bases; unmatched junction bases: 7. CDR3 DNA: TGTGCCAGCAGCTTGGGGGGGACAGAAGGACAGCCCCAGCATTTT. Translated: CASSLGGTEGQPQHF.

Written as DNA, the CDR3 is TGTGCCTGGAGCGGGGTGGGGGGGCAAGACACAGATACGCAGTATTTT. Translating gives CAWSGVGGQDTDTQYF. V is TRBV30 and J is TRBJ2-3, with D tentatively TRBD2 (7 bases). Trimming removed 3 bases at V and 2 bases at J, with 18 bases between. Germline CDR1 GTSNPN, CDR2 SVGIG (reference sequence). The CDR3 consists of 16 residues.

This clone was detected once. The chain has TRBV4-3 and TRBJ2-7, with 7 bases matching TRBD1. The CDR3 extends over 17 amino acids. With V trimmed by 0 bases and J by 3 bases, 11 bases remained unmatched. The V gene's germline CDR1 is LGHNA and CDR2 YSLEER. The DNA of the CDR3 is TGCGCCAGCAGCCAAGATTGGGGAACAGGGGACCTCTACGAGCAGTACTTC. Protein: CASSQDWGTGDLYEQYF.

The rearrangement joins TRBV19 to TRBJ2-7, with TRBD1 matching over 11 bases. Germline CDR1 LNHDA, CDR2 SQIVND (reference sequence). The CDR3 consists of 14 residues. Trimming removed 6 bases from V and 3 bases from J; junction bases left unmatched: 4. The CDR3 region has the DNA TGTGCCAGTAGCTCCGGGACAGGGGGCTACGAGCAGTACTTC. Amino acids: CASSSGTGGYEQYF. Full variable domain (outside the CDR3, taken from reference TRBV19 and TRBJ2-7): DGGITQSPKYLFRKEGQNVTLSCEQNLNHDAMYWYRQDPGQGLRLIYYSQIVNDFQKGDIAEGYSVSREKKESFPLTVTSAQKNPTAFYLCASSSGTGGYEQYFGPGTRLTVT.

The chain combines TRBV7-2 with TRBJ1-1; 9 bases fit TRBD1. This CDR3 has 14 amino acids. V dropped 5 bases and J dropped 3; count of bases not matched to a gene: 4. Germline V gives CDR1 SGHTA, CDR2 FQGNSA. This chain's CDR3 is CASSRTGAYTEAFF. For the CDR3, the DNA is TGTGCCAGCAGCAGGACAGGGGCGTACACTGAAGCTTTCTTT.